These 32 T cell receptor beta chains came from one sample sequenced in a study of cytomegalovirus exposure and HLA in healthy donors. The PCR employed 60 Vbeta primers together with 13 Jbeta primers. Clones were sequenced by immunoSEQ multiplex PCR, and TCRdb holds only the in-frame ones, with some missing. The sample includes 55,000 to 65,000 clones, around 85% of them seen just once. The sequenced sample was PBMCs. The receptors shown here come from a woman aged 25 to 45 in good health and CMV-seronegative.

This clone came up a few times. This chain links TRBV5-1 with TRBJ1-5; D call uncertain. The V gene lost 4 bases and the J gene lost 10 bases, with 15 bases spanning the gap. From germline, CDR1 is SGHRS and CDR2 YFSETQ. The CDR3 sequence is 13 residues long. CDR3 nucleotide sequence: TGCGCCAGCAGCGCCATGGGTAGCGGTCCCCAGCATTTT. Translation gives CASSAMGSGPQHF.

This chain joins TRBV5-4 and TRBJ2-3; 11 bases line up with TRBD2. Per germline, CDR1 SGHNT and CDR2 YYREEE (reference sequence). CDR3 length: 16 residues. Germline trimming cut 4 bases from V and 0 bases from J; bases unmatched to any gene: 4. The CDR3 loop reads CASSTASGRSTDTQYF. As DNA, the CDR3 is TGTGCCAGCAGCACCGCTAGCGGGAGGAGCACAGATACGCAGTATTTT.

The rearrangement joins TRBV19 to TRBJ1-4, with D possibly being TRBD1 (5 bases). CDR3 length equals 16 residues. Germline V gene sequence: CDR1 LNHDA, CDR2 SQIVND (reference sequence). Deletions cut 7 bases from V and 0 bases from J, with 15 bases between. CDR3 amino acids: CASKDTPGATNEKLFF. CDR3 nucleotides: TGTGCCAGTAAGGACACCCCGGGAGCAACTAATGAAAAACTGTTTTTT.

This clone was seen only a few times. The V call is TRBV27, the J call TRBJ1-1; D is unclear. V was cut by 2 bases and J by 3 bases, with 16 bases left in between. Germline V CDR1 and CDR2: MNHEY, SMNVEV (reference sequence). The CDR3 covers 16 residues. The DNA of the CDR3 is TGTGCCAGCAGTTTAGATTTCCGAGGAGTTTACACTGAAGCTTTCTTT. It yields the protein CASSLDFRGVYTEAFF.

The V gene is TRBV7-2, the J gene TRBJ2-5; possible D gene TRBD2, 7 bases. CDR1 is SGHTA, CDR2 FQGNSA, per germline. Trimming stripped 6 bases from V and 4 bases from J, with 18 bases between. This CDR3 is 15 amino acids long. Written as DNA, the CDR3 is TGTGCCAGCAGACGCGGGGCGGGGGCGGCAGAGACCCAGTACTTC. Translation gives CASRRGAGAAETQYF.

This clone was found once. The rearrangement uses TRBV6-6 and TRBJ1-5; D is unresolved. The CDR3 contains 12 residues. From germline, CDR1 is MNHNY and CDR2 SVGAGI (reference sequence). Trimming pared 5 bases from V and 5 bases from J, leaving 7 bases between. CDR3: CASSRLDQPQHF. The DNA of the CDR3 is TGTGCCAGCAGTCGACTAGATCAGCCCCAGCATTTT.

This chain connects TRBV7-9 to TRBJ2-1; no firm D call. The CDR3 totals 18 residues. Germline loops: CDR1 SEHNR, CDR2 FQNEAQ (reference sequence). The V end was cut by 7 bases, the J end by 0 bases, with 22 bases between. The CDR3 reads CASTIIAFDSSSYNEQFF. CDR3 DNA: TGTGCCAGCACCATAATCGCCTTCGACTCGAGCTCCTACAATGAGCAGTTCTTC.

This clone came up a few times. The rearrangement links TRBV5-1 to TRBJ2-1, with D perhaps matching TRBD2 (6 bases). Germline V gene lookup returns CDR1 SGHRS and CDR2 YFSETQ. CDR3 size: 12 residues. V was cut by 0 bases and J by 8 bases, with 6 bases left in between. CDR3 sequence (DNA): TGCGCCAGCAGCTTGGCGGGGGATGAGCAGTTCTTC. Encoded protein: CASSLAGDEQFF.

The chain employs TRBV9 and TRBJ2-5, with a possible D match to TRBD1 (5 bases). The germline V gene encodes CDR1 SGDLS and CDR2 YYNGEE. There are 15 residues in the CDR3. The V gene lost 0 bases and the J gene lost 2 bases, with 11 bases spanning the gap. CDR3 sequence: CASSVDDSLQETQYF. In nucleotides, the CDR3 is TGTGCCAGCAGCGTAGACGACAGCCTACAAGAGACCCAGTACTTC.

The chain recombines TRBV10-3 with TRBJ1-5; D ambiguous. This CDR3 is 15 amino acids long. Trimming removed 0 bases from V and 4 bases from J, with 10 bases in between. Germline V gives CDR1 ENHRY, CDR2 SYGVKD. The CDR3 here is CAISESGRVNQPQHF. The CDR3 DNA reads TGTGCCATCAGTGAGTCGGGGAGAGTGAATCAGCCCCAGCATTTT.

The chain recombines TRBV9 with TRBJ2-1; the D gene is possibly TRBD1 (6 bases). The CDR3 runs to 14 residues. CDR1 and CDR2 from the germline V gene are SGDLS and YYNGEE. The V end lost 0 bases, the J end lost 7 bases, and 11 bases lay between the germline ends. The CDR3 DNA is TGTGCCAGCAGCGTAGAGAACAGGGAAAATGAGCAGTTCTTC. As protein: CASSVENRENEQFF.

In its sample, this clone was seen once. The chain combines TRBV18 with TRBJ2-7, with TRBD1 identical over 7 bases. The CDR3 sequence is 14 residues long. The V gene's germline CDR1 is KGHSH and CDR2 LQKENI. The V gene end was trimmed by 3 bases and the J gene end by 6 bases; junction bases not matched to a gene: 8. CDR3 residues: CASSPPRGGGEQYF. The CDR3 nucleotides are TGTGCCAGCTCACCCCCCAGAGGGGGCGGCGAGCAGTACTTC. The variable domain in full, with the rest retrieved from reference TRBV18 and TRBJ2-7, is NAGVMQNPRHLVRRRGQEARLRCSPMKGHSHVYWYRQLPEEGLKFMVYLQKENIIDESGMPKERFSAEFPKEGPSILRIQQVVRGDSAAYFCASSPPRGGGEQYFGPGTRLTVT.

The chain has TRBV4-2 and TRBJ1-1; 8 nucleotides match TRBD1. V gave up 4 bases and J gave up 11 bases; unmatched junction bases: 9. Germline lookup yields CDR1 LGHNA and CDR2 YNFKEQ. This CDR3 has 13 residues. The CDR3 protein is CASSLQGGDAAFF. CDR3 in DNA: TGTGCCAGCAGCCTACAGGGGGGAGATGCGGCTTTCTTT.

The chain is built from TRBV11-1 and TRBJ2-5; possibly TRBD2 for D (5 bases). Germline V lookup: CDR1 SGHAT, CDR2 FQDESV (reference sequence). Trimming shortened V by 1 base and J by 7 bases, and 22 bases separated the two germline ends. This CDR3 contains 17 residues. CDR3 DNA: TGTGCCAGCAGCTTAGTGGCGGGTCCTACACCCACGGGGACCCAGTACTTC. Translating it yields CASSLVAGPTPTGTQYF.

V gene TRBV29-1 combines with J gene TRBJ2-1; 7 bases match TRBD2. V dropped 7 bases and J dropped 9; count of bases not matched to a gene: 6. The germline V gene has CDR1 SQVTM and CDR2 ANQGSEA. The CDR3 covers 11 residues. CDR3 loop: CSGGWEGEQFF. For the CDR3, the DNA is TGCAGCGGGGGGTGGGAGGGTGAGCAGTTCTTC.

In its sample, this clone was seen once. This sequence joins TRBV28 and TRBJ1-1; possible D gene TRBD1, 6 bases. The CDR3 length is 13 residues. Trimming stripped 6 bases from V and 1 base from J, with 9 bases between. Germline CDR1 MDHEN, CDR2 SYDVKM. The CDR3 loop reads CASRGAKNTEAFF. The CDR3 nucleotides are TGTGCCAGCAGGGGGGCTAAGAACACTGAAGCTTTCTTT. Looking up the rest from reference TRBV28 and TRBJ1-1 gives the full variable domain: DVKVTQSSRYLVKRTGEKVFLECVQDMDHENMFWYRQDPGLGLRLIYFSYDVKMKEKGDIPEGYSVSREKKERFSLILESASTNQTSMYLCASRGAKNTEAFFGQGTRLTVV.

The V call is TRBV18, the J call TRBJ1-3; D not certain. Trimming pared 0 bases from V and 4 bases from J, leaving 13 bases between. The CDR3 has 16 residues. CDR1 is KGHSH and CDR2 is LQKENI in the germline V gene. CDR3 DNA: TGTGCCAGCTCACCACCGGCTGCCGGGATCGGAAACACCATATATTTT. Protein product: CASSPPAAGIGNTIYF.

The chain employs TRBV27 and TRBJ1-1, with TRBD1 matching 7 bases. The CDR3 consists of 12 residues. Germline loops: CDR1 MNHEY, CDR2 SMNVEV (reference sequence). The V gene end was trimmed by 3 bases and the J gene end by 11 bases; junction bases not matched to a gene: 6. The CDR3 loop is CASSFTGDRAFF. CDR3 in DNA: TGTGCCAGCAGTTTCACAGGGGATAGGGCTTTCTTT.

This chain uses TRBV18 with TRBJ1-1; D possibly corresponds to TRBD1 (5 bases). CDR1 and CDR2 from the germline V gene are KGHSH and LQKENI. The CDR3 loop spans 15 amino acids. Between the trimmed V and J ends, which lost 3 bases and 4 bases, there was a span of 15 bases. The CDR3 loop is CASSPAGGVGTEAFF. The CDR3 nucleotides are TGTGCCAGCTCACCTGCTGGGGGGGTAGGCACTGAAGCTTTCTTT.

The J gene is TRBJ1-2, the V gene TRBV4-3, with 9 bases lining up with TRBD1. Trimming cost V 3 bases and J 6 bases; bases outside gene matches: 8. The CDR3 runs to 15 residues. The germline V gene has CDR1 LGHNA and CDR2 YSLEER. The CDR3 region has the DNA TGCGCCAGCAGCCACTTCGGACAGGGGAAGGATGGCTACACCTTC. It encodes CASSHFGQGKDGYTF.

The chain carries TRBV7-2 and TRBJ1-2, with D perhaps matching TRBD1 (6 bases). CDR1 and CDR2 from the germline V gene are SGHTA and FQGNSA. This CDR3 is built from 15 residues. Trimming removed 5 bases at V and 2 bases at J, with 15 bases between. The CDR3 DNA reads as TGTGCCAGCAGCCCCTGGGGGGGGGCCAACTATGGCTACACCTTC. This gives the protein CASSPWGGANYGYTF.

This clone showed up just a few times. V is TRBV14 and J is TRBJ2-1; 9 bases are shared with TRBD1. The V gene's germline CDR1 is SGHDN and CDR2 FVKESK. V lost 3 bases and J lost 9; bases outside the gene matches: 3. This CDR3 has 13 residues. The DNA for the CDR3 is TGTGCCAGCAGCCAGGGGACAGGGACTGAGCAGTTCTTC. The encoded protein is CASSQGTGTEQFF.

Here the CDR3 DNA reads TGTGCCAGCAGCGCCGACAGGGGCGCTGAAGCTTTCTTT. It translates to CASSADRGAEAFF. The gene calls are TRBV11-2 and TRBJ1-1, with 8 nucleotides matching TRBD1. This CDR3 contains 13 residues. The ends lost 5 bases at V and 6 bases at J; junction bases unmatched: 5. CDR1 is SGHAT, CDR2 FQNNGV, per germline.

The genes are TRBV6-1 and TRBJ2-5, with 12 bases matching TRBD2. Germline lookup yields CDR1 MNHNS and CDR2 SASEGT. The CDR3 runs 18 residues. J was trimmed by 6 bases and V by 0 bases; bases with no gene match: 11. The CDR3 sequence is CASSEAGASGRAIQTQYF. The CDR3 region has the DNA TGTGCCAGCAGTGAAGCCGGGGCTAGCGGGAGGGCGATACAGACCCAGTACTTC.

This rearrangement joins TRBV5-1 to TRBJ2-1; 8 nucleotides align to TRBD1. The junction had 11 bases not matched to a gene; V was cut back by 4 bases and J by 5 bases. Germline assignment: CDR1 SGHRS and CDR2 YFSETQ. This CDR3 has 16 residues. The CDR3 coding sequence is TGCGCCAGCAGCACATACTACAGGGGGAGAGACAATGAGCAGTTCTTC. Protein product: CASSTYYRGRDNEQFF.

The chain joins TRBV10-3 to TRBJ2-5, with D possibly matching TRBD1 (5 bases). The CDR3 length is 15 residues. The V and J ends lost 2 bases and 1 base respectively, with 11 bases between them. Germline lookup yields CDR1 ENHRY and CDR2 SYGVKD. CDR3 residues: CAISEPTGSQETQYF. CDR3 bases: TGTGCCATCAGTGAGCCCACAGGAAGCCAAGAGACCCAGTACTTC.

In nucleotides, the CDR3 is TGTGCCAGCTCACCTGCCGGACTAGCGGGAGTAGGTGTGAACACCGGGGAGCTGTTTTTT. Its translation is CASSPAGLAGVGVNTGELFF. The chain joins TRBV18 to TRBJ2-2; 13 nucleotides agree with TRBD2. This CDR3 comprises 20 residues. Germline CDR1 KGHSH, CDR2 LQKENI. The V segment lost 3 bases and the J segment 1 base; nucleotides outside the gene matches: 11.

The DNA of the CDR3 is TGTGCCAGCAGGTTGACAGGGGGAGACGGCTACACCTTC. It codes for CASRLTGGDGYTF. V and J are TRBV2 and TRBJ1-2, with TRBD1 identical over 9 bases. The CDR3 is 13 residues long. The germline gives CDR1 SNHLY, CDR2 FYNNEI. J lost 8 bases, V lost 6 bases, and 7 bases had no gene match. The whole variable domain, remainder taken from reference TRBV2 and TRBJ1-2, is EPEVTQTPSHQVTQMGQEVILRCVPISNHLYFYWYRQILGQKVEFLVSFYNNEISEKSEIFDDQFSVERPDGSNFTLKIRSTKLEDSAMYFCASRLTGGDGYTFGSGTRLTVV.

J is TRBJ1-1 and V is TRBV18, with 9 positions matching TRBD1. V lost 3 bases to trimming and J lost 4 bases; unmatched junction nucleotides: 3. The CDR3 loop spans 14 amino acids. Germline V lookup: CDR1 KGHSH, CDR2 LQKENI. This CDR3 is CASSPGTGRTEAFF. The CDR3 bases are TGTGCCAGCTCACCCGGGACAGGGCGCACTGAAGCTTTCTTT.

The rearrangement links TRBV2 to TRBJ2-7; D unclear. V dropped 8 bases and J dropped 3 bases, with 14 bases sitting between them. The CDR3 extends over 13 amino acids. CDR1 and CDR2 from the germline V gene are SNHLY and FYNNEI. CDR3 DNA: TGTGCCAGCGGTTCAGGTGATCTCTACGAGCAGTACGTC. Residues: CASGSGDLYEQYV.

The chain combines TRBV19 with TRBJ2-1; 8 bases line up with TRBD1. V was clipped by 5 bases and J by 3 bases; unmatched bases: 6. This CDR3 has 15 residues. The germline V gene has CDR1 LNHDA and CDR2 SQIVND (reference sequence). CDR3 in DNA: TGTGCCAGTAGTCCTCGGACAGGGATCTACAATGAGCAGTTCTTC. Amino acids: CASSPRTGIYNEQFF. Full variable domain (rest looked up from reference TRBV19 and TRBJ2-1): DGGITQSPKYLFRKEGQNVTLSCEQNLNHDAMYWYRQDPGQGLRLIYYSQIVNDFQKGDIAEGYSVSREKKESFPLTVTSAQKNPTAFYLCASSPRTGIYNEQFFGPGTRLTVL.

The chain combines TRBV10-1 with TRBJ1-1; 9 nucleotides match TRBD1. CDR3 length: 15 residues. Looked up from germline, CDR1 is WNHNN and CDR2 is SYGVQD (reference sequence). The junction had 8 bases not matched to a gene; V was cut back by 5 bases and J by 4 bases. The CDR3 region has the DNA TGCGCCAGCAGTTCCTCCGGGACAGGGATCACTGAAGCTTTCTTT. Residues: CASSSSGTGITEAFF.